The following is a T cell receptor (beta chain) sequence with its context. Use of 60 Vbeta and 13 Jbeta primers characterized the PCR. Using immunoSEQ multiplex PCR, the repertoire was profiled, and TCRdb retains in-frame clones only, with some absent. The sample carries more than 140,000 clones, about 75% recorded once. These data belong to a study of cytomegalovirus exposure and HLA in healthy donors. Germline loops: CDR1 SGHTA, CDR2 FQGNSA. With V trimmed by 5 bases and J by 4 bases, 8 bases remained unmatched. This CDR3 has 16 residues. This TCR derives from a male donor in good health and CMV-seronegative. This rearrangement joins TRBV7-2 to TRBJ2-2; 9 nucleotides align to TRBD1. The sample consisted of PBMCs. The CDR3 DNA is TGTGCCAGCAGCCCTCCGGGACAGGGACCCACCGGGGAGCTGTTTTTT. This encodes CASSPPGQGPTGELFF.